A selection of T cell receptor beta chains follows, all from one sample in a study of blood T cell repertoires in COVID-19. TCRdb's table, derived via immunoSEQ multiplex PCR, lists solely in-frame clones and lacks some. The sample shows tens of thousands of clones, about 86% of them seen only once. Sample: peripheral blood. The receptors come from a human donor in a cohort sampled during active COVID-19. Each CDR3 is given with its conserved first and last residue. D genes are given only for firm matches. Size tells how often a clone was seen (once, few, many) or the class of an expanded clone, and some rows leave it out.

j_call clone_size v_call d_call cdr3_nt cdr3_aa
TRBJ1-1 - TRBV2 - TGTGCCAGCAGTGTGTCGGGGTACACTGAAGCTTTCTTT CASSVSGYTEAFF
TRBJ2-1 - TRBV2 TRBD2 TGTGCCAGCACCCTGACTAGCGGGATTGAGGATGAGCAGTTCTTC CASTLTSGIEDEQFF
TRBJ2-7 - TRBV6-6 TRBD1 TGTGCCAGCATCTACCGCCAGGGACAGGGTCATCCTCGGGGGGTCTACGAGCAGTACTTC CASIYRQGQGHPRGVYEQYF
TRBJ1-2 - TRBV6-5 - TGTGCCAGCAGTTACTCCCGGGGTAACTATGGCTACACCTTC CASSYSRGNYGYTF
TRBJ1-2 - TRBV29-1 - TGCAGCGTTGCCCTGGGGGGGCATGGCTACACCTTC CSVALGGHGYTF
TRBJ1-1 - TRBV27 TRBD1 TGTGCCAGCAGCAGGGACAGTTGGCACACTGAAGCTTTCTTT CASSRDSWHTEAFF
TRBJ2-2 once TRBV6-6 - TGTGCCAGCAGTTACCAACTAGACACCGGGGAGCTGTTTTTT CASSYQLDTGELFF
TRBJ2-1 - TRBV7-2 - TGTGCCAGCAGCTCCGGACTACTATCTACAAATGAGCAGTTCTTC CASSSGLLSTNEQFF
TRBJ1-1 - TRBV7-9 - TGTGCCAGCAGCTATCCTGGGGCCGGCACTGAAGCTTTCTTT CASSYPGAGTEAFF
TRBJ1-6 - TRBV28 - TGTGCCAGCACCCTATGGGGAGATTCCAATTCACCCCTCCACTTT CASTLWGDSNSPLHF
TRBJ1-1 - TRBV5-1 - TGCGCCAGCTCCCGCGGCGAGCTGGTCACTGAAGCTTTCTTT CASSRGELVTEAFF
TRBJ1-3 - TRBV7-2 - TGTGCCAGCAGCTATCCCTTACAGCCTTTCTCTGGAAACACCATATATTTT CASSYPLQPFSGNTIYF
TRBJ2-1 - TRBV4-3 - TGCGCCAGCAGCCCGCAGGGTGTGTTGAATGAGCAGTTCTTC CASSPQGVLNEQFF
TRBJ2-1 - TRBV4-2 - TGTGCCAGCAGCCAAGCCGCGGGTTCCTCCTACAATGAGCAGTTCTTC CASSQAAGSSYNEQFF
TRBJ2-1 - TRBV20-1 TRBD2 TGCAGTGCGAGGGAGCGGGATCAGCAGTTCTTC CSARERDQQFF